The source of this TCR beta chain is a study of blood T cell repertoires in COVID-19. Study details: COVID-19 samples collected from the United States, Italy and Spain covered acute and convalescent phases.

Germline V lookup: CDR1 MNHNS, CDR2 SASEGT. This CDR3 comprises 14 residues. The V gene lost 1 base and the J gene lost 5 bases, with 11 bases spanning the gap. Using immunoSEQ multiplex PCR, the repertoire was profiled, and TCRdb retains in-frame clones only, with some absent. The sample has about 230,000 clones; over 75% are singletons. V and J are TRBV6-1 and TRBJ1-1, with D possibly matching TRBD1 (5 bases). The TCR sequence derives from a woman older than 75 with acute or convalescent COVID-19. Sequenced: peripheral blood. The CDR3 region is CASSEDWGGTEAFF. The CDR3 DNA reads TGTGCCAGCAGTGAAGATTGGGGGGGGACTGAAGCTTTCTTT.